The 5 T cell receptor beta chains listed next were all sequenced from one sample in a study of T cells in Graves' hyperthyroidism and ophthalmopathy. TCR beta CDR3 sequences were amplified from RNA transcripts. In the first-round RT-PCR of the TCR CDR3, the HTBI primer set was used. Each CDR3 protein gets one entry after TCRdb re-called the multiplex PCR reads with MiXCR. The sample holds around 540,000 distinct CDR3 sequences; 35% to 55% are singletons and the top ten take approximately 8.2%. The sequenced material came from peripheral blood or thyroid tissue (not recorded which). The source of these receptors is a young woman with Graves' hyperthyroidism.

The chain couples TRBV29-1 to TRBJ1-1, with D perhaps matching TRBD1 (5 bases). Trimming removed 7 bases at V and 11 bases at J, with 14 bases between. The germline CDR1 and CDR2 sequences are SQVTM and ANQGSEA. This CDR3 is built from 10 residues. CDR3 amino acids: CSASGRGAFF. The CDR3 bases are TGCAGCGCCTCTGGGCGGGGGGCTTTCTTT. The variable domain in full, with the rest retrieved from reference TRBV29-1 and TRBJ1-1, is SAVISQKPSRDICQRGTSLTIQCQVDSQVTMMFWYRQQPGQSLTLIATANQGSEATYESGFVIDKFPISRPNLTFSTLTVSNMSPEDSSIYLCSASGRGAFFGQGTRLTVV.

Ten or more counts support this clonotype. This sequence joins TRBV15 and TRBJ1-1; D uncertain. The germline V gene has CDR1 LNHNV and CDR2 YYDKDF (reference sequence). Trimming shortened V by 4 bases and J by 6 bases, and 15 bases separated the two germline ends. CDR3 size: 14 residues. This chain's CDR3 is CATSTSATRPEAFF. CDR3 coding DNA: TGTGCCACCAGCACTTCCGCTACAAGGCCTGAAGCTTTCTTT.

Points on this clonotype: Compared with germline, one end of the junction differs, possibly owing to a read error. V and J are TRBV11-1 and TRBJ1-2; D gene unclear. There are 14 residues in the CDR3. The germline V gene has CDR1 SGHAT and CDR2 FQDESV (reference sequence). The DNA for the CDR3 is TGTGCCAGCTCACCACCCACACAGAAACATGGCTACGCCTTC. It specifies CASSPPTQKHGYAF.

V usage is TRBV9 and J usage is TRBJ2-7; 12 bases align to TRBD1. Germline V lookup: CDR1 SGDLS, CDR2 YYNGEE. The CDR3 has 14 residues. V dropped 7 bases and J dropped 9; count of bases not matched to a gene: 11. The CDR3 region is CASSPPGQGASQYF. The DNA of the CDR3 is TGTGCCAGCTCACCACCGGGACAGGGGGCCTCGCAGTACTTC.

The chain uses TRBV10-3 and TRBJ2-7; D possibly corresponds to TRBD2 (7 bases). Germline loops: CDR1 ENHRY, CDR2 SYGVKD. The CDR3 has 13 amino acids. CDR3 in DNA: TGTGCACGGACGGGGGGCTCGCGGGGCGAGCAGTACTTC. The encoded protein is CARTGGSRGEQYF.